These 14 T cell receptor beta chains were sequenced from one sample in a study of T cells after yellow fever vaccination. TCRdb ran MiXCR on the 5' RACE reads and lists one entry per CDR3 protein. This table has 200,000 to 300,000 distinct CDR3 sequences, about an eighth appearing once. The sample in question was CD4+ T cells sorted from PBMCs, obtained 45 days after the yellow fever booster vaccination. These receptor sequences come from a man aged 25 to 40 who received the YFV17D yellow fever vaccine.

The genes are TRBV11-2 and TRBJ1-2; tentative D call: TRBD1 (6 bases). Germline CDR1 is SGHAT and CDR2 is FQNNGV. This CDR3 is 14 amino acids long. V gave up 2 bases and J gave up 8 bases, with 15 bases separating them. The CDR3 DNA follows: TGTGCCAGCAGCTTACAATGGGGGCCCGGGGGCTACACCTTC. It specifies CASSLQWGPGGYTF. Drawing the rest from reference TRBV11-2 and TRBJ1-2, the complete variable domain is EAGVAQSPRYKIIEKRQSVAFWCNPISGHATLYWYQQILGQGPKLLIQFQNNGVVDDSQLPKDRFSAERLKGVDSTLKIQPAKLEDSAVYLCASSLQWGPGGYTFGSGTRLTVV.

The V call is TRBV5-6, the J call TRBJ2-1; D is unresolved. The V end lost 2 bases, the J end lost 10 bases, and 16 bases lay between the germline ends. CDR3 length: 14 residues. Germline V lookup: CDR1 SGHDT, CDR2 YYEEEE. CDR3: CASSFGSVRAEQFF. For the CDR3, the DNA is TGTGCCAGCAGCTTCGGGTCGGTTCGGGCGGAGCAGTTCTTC. The full variable domain, its missing parts supplied by reference TRBV5-6 and TRBJ2-1, is DAGVTQSPTHLIKTRGQQVTLRCSPKSGHDTVSWYQQALGQGPQFIFQYYEEEERQRGNFPDRFSGHQFPNYSSELNVNALLLGDSALYLCASSFGSVRAEQFFGPGTRLTVL.

This clonotype was counted a few times. This chain uses TRBV12-3 or TRBV12-4 with TRBJ1-1; D not certain. V dropped 7 bases and J dropped 6 bases, with 12 bases sitting between them. The CDR3 sequence is 12 residues long. CDR3 in amino acids: CASNSGEAEAFF. The CDR3 nucleotides are TGTGCCAGCAATTCTGGTGAAGCTGAAGCTTTCTTT.

The V call is TRBV7-2, the J call TRBJ2-7; TRBD2 aligns across 8 bases. The CDR3 has 14 residues. Germline CDR1 and CDR2: SGHTA and FQGNSA. Trimming at V came to 5 bases and at J to 2 bases, leaving 5 bases not matched to a gene. In nucleotides, the CDR3 is TGTGCCAGCAGCCCCCAGCGGGGGACCTACGAGCAGTACTTC. Encoded protein: CASSPQRGTYEQYF.

J is TRBJ2-1 and V is TRBV7-2; a possible D gene is TRBD1 (6 bases). V was cut by 3 bases and J by 5 bases, with 11 bases left in between. The germline CDR1 and CDR2 sequences are SGHTA and FQGNSA. This CDR3 has 14 residues. The DNA for the CDR3 is TGTGCCAGCAGCTTCGGACAGCGGAACAATGAGCAGTTCTTC. Protein sequence: CASSFGQRNNEQFF.

This chain uses TRBV5-1 with TRBJ2-7, with 15 positions matching TRBD2. V lost 3 bases and J lost 7; bases outside the gene matches: 11. This CDR3 comprises 17 residues. CDR1 and CDR2 from the germline V gene are SGHRS and YFSETQ. In DNA form, the CDR3 reads TGCGCCAGCAGCTCACGGACTAGCGGGAGGGCCTCTGAGGAGCAGTACTTC. This translates into CASSSRTSGRASEEQYF.

There are a few counts of this clonotype. V usage is TRBV3-1 and J usage is TRBJ2-3; 11 positions match TRBD2. CDR3 length equals 19 residues. Losses at the gene ends were 3 bases for V and 4 bases for J; bases not matched to a gene: 15. Germline lookup yields CDR1 LGHDT and CDR2 YNNKEL (reference sequence). The CDR3 region has the DNA TGTGCCAGCAGCCAGGCCAGGTCTAGCGGGAGGACCGCACCAGATACGCAGTATTTT. Protein sequence: CASSQARSSGRTAPDTQYF.

V gene TRBV6-2 or TRBV6-3 combines with J gene TRBJ2-5; 8 bases fit TRBD1. Germline assignment: CDR1 MNHEY and CDR2 SVGEGT. The CDR3 is 14 amino acids. After removal of 10 bases from V and 2 bases from J, the junction contained 9 bases not matched to a gene. In DNA, the CDR3 is TGTGCCACAGGACCGGACAGGGTTCAAGAGACCCAGTACTTC. Protein sequence: CATGPDRVQETQYF.

This clonotype has more than one count but fewer than ten. J is TRBJ2-1 and V is TRBV14, with TRBD2 matching 12 bases. The germline CDR1 and CDR2 sequences are SGHDN and FVKESK. CDR3 length: 13 residues. V trimming: 6 bases; J trimming: 6 bases; junction bases outside the gene matches: 0. The DNA of the CDR3 is TGTGCCAGCAGGGGACTAGCGGGCAATGAGCAGTTCTTC. This sequence encodes CASRGLAGNEQFF.

This chain connects TRBV2 to TRBJ2-2, with D perhaps TRBD1 (6 bases). This CDR3 is 15 amino acids long. The germline gives CDR1 SNHLY, CDR2 FYNNEI. Trimming removed 5 bases from V and 6 bases from J, with 16 bases in between. CDR3: CASSLTGLTAGELFF. As DNA, the CDR3 is TGTGCCAGCAGTTTGACAGGCCTCACGGCCGGGGAGCTGTTTTTT.

The chain couples TRBV20-1 to TRBJ2-3; D unresolved. Per the germline V gene, CDR1 is DFQATT and CDR2 is SNEGSKA (reference sequence). The CDR3 length is 11 residues. V was clipped by 1 base and J by 6 bases, with 5 bases between them. The CDR3 protein is CSARVADTQYF. The CDR3 DNA follows: TGCAGTGCTAGAGTGGCGGATACGCAGTATTTT.

This clonotype has ten or more counts. The V and J genes are TRBV7-9 and TRBJ2-1; D gene ambiguous. V lost 1 base to trimming and J lost 6 bases, with 10 bases between them. Germline V gene lookup returns CDR1 SEHNR and CDR2 FQNEAQ (reference sequence). The CDR3 length is 14 residues. The DNA of the CDR3 is TGTGCCAGCAGCTTAGACGGAAATGGCAATGAGCAGTTCTTC. This codes for CASSLDGNGNEQFF.

A few counts support this clonotype. This rearrangement joins TRBV28 to TRBJ2-2; TRBD1 is a possible D gene (6 bases). V lost 6 bases, J lost 5 bases, and 10 bases lay in between. The CDR3 consists of 13 residues. Germline V CDR1 and CDR2: MDHEN, SYDVKM. The CDR3 is CASRKGGTGELFF. The CDR3, as DNA: TGTGCCAGCAGAAAAGGGGGTACCGGGGAGCTGTTTTTT. The full variable domain, in which reference TRBV28 and TRBJ2-2 provide the parts outside the CDR3, is DVKVTQSSRYLVKRTGEKVFLECVQDMDHENMFWYRQDPGLGLRLIYFSYDVKMKEKGDIPEGYSVSREKKERFSLILESASTNQTSMYLCASRKGGTGELFFGEGSRLTVL.

The V and J genes are TRBV7-9 and TRBJ2-3; 10 bases are shared with TRBD2. V shed 5 bases, J shed 3 bases, and the junction held 8 bases outside the gene matches. This CDR3 has 16 amino acids. Per germline, CDR1 SEHNR and CDR2 FQNEAQ (reference sequence). The CDR3 loop is CASSTQRGGFTDTQYF. The CDR3 DNA reads TGTGCCAGCAGCACGCAGCGGGGGGGGTTTACAGATACGCAGTATTTT.